This TCR beta chain was identified in a study of OX40 agonist ivuxolimab in advanced cancers. For the study at large: The dose-escalation cohort was roughly 83% male, with a mean age of around 54 years, ranging about 23 to 79. General study findings and limits: CD4+ and CD8+ blood T cells expanded clonally by week 6 at 0.1 to 3.0 mg/kg.

In regard to this clone: Its antigen is as yet unknown.

Produced via immunoSEQ multiplex PCR; TCRdb's table is partial and in-frame only. Found here are approximately 67,000 clones, more than 75% of them singletons; the top ten hold 8.2%. V lost 4 bases, J lost 3 bases, and 5 bases stayed unmatched. This CDR3 region has 15 residues. CDR1 and CDR2 from the germline V gene are SSHAT and FNYEAQ (reference sequence). Sampling of blood occurred at baseline, cycle 4 day 1, and cycle 7 day 1. The rearrangement joins TRBV7-7 to TRBJ2-2, with 7 bases fitting TRBD2. The sample consisted of CD4+ or CD8+ T cells sorted from blood, taken in a trial of the OX40 agonist ivuxolimab. This clonotype originated in an adult with an advanced solid tumor such as melanoma, head and neck, liver or kidney cancer. CDR3 in DNA: TGTGCCAGCAGCTCTGACAGCGGGGACACCGGGGAGCTGTTTTTT. It is translated as CASSSDSGDTGELFF.